One T cell receptor beta chain is described in this entry. Original methodology: Amplified reference gene primers provided the basis for estimating nucleated cell counts. Produced via immunoSEQ multiplex PCR; TCRdb's table is partial and in-frame only. D and trimming come from the DNA, and the V and J calls and clone size come from that table. Found here are around 150,000 clones, approximately 87% of them singletons; the top ten hold 4% to 4.5%. The data derive from a study of blood T cell repertoires in COVID-19. Looking at the study overall: Donors in the United States, Italy and Spain gave samples during acute or convalescent COVID-19.

The CDR3 contains 14 residues. With 9 bases clipped from V and 7 bases from J, the junction kept 6 bases outside the gene matches. The germline gives CDR1 LNHDA, CDR2 SQIVND (reference sequence). J is TRBJ2-1 and V is TRBV19, with 13 bases that match TRBD2. The sequencing sample was made of peripheral blood. This TCR was recovered from a woman aged 40 to 50 with acute or convalescent COVID-19. CDR3 DNA: TGTGCCAGATCGACTAGCGGGGGGCCAAATGAGCAGTTCTTC. It encodes CARSTSGGPNEQFF.